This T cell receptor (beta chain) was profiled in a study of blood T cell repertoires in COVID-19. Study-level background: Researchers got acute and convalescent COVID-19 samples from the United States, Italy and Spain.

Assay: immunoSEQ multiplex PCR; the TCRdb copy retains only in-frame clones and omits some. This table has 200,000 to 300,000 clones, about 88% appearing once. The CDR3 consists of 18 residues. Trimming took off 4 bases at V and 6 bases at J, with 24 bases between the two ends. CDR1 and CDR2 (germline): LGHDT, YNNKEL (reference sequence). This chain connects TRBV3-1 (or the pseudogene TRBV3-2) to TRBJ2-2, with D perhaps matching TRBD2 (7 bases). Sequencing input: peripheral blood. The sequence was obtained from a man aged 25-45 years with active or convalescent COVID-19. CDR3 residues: CASSPTLGGGAEPGELFF. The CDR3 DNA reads TGTGCCAGCAGCCCGACTTTGGGAGGGGGAGCAGAACCCGGGGAGCTGTTTTTT.